A single sample gave rise to the 16 T cell receptor beta chains below, sequenced in a study of T-cell reconstitution after alpha-beta-depleted transplantation in children. As it was prepared, the TCRbeta library received unique molecular identifiers. TCRdb independently ran MiXCR on the PCR reads; one entry per CDR3 protein. Of over 85,000 distinct CDR3 sequences in the sample, around 7% were seen once. This sample comprised PBMCs, obtained before TCRalphabeta/CD19-depleted stem cell transplant. These receptors originate from a boy aged 2 to 10 with acute lymphoblastic leukemia, due to receive a stem cell transplant.

This clonotype was picked up a small number of times. The rearrangement uses TRBV7-9 and TRBJ1-1; D not certain. CDR3 size: 14 residues. Germline assignment: CDR1 SEHNR and CDR2 FQNEAQ (reference sequence). The V end was cut by 5 bases, the J end by 0 bases, with 10 bases between. The chain's CDR3 is CASSPDLMNTEAFF. CDR3 nucleotide sequence: TGTGCCAGCAGCCCGGACCTCATGAACACTGAAGCTTTCTTT.

This rearrangement joins TRBV2 to TRBJ2-1; D possibly corresponds to TRBD1 (5 bases). V lost 8 bases and J lost 6, with 11 bases in between. Germline values: CDR1 SNHLY, CDR2 FYNNEI. The length of the CDR3 is 12 residues. CDR3 nucleotides: TGTGCCAGCCGAGGACAATCCAATGAGCAGTTCTTC. Translating gives CASRGQSNEQFF.

A few counts support this clonotype. The chain has TRBV4-3 and TRBJ1-2; 7 positions agree with TRBD1. Germline V CDR1 and CDR2: LGHNA, YSLEER. CDR3 size: 16 residues. V lost 0 bases, J lost 6 bases, and 10 bases stayed unmatched. CDR3 loop: CASSQEVVGTVDGYTF. In DNA form, the CDR3 reads TGCGCCAGCAGCCAAGAAGTGGTCGGGACAGTCGATGGCTACACCTTC.

This clonotype was detected many times. The chain has TRBV9 and TRBJ1-4, with TRBD1 matching 7 bases. Trimming took 2 bases from V and 4 from J; bases not matched to a gene: 5. The V gene's germline CDR1 is SGDLS and CDR2 YYNGEE. CDR3 length equals 15 residues. The CDR3 region has the DNA TGTGCCAGCAGCGTCTCGACAGGGTTTAATGAAAAACTGTTTTTT. Translating it yields CASSVSTGFNEKLFF. Complete variable domain (other parts from reference TRBV9 and TRBJ1-4): DSGVTQTPKHLITATGQRVTLRCSPRSGDLSVYWYQQSLDQGLQFLIQYYNGEERAKGNILERFSAQQFPDLHSELNLSSLELGDSALYFCASSVSTGFNEKLFFGSGTQLSVL.

This clonotype showed up many times. The rearrangement joins TRBV7-8 to TRBJ1-5, with a weak D call TRBD1 (5 bases). CDR1 and CDR2 from the germline V gene are SGHVS and FQNEAQ. V lost 1 base to trimming and J lost 5 bases, with 9 bases between them. The CDR3 covers 14 residues. CDR3 loop: CASSLVPGDQPQHF. The CDR3 DNA is TGTGCCAGCAGCTTAGTACCGGGGGATCAGCCCCAGCATTTT.

This clonotype was found many times. In DNA, the CDR3 is TGCGCCAGCAGCCAAGATCCAGGGGTCGTTGGAGATACGCAGTATTTT. Amino acid sequence: CASSQDPGVVGDTQYF. The gene calls are TRBV4-1 and TRBJ2-3; possibly TRBD1 for D (6 bases). V was clipped by 0 bases and J by 5 bases, with 15 bases between them. CDR1 and CDR2 (germline): MGHRA, YSYEKL. The CDR3 runs 16 residues.

V gene TRBV6-5 combines with J gene TRBJ2-2, with D perhaps TRBD1 or TRBD2 (5 bases each). V was cut by 0 bases and J by 4 bases, with 15 bases left in between. Germline assignment: CDR1 MNHEY and CDR2 SVGAGI. The CDR3 covers 17 residues. In nucleotides, the CDR3 is TGTGCCAGCAGTTACTCGAGGGACGTTGGGGCCACCGGGGAGCTGTTTTTT. This translates into CASSYSRDVGATGELFF.

V is TRBV4-1 and J is TRBJ2-5; 7 bases are shared with TRBD1. This CDR3 is 15 amino acids long. Trimming removed 3 bases from V and 5 bases from J; junction bases left unmatched: 9. Germline V gene lookup returns CDR1 MGHRA and CDR2 YSYEKL. This CDR3 reads CASSHGQAGWETQYF. The CDR3, as DNA: TGCGCCAGCAGCCACGGACAGGCGGGTTGGGAGACCCAGTACTTC.

This clonotype was picked up a small number of times. The genes are TRBV4-2 and TRBJ1-4; D is ambiguous. The CDR3 covers 13 residues. The germline CDR1 and CDR2 sequences are LGHNA and YNFKEQ. Trimming left V 0 bases short and J 11 bases short, with 10 bases between. CDR3 nucleotide sequence: TGTGCCAGCAGCCAAGAAGCCCTCGGGAAACTGTTTTTT. This gives the protein CASSQEALGKLFF.

This CDR3 is CASRGARNTEAFF. As DNA, the CDR3 is TGTGCCAGCAGAGGGGCACGGAACACTGAAGCTTTCTTT. The chain joins TRBV6-1 to TRBJ1-1, with D tentatively TRBD1 (5 bases). Per the germline V gene, CDR1 is MNHNS and CDR2 is SASEGT. This CDR3 has 13 amino acids. Trimming removed 6 bases at V and 1 base at J, with 9 bases between.

This chain uses TRBV7-6 with TRBJ2-5; 11 nucleotides agree with TRBD2. Germline V gene lookup returns CDR1 SGHVS and CDR2 FNYEAQ. The J segment lost 1 base and the V segment lost 3 bases, leaving 16 bases of the junction unmatched. The CDR3 has 20 residues. This CDR3 reads CASSFFFLAGGLGPQETQYF. Written as DNA, the CDR3 is TGTGCCAGCAGCTTTTTCTTTTTAGCGGGGGGGCTGGGGCCCCAAGAGACCCAGTACTTC.

There are a few counts of this clonotype. This chain uses TRBV19 with TRBJ1-5, with D unresolved. Germline assignment: CDR1 LNHDA and CDR2 SQIVND (reference sequence). This CDR3 contains 14 residues. V was trimmed by 5 bases and J by 0 bases, leaving 8 bases between them. The CDR3 nucleotides read TGTGCCAGTAGTCCCCGGGCTAGCAATCAGCCCCAGCATTTT. Translation gives CASSPRASNQPQHF. Supplemented by reference TRBV19 and TRBJ1-5, the full variable domain reads DGGITQSPKYLFRKEGQNVTLSCEQNLNHDAMYWYRQDPGQGLRLIYYSQIVNDFQKGDIAEGYSVSREKKESFPLTVTSAQKNPTAFYLCASSPRASNQPQHFGDGTRLSIL.

The chain employs TRBV7-2 and TRBJ1-2; D is possibly TRBD1 (5 bases). This CDR3 has 12 residues. V lost 6 bases and J lost 6, with 11 bases in between. Germline CDR1 SGHTA, CDR2 FQGNSA. CDR3 sequence: CASRSGTHGYTF. In DNA, the CDR3 is TGTGCCAGCAGATCCGGGACCCATGGCTACACCTTC.

The rearrangement joins TRBV3-1 to TRBJ1-2; TRBD1 agrees at 9 bases. The germline CDR1 and CDR2 sequences are LGHDT and YNNKEL (reference sequence). V was pared by 4 bases and J by 7 bases, with 4 bases of the junction left unmatched. This CDR3 region has 13 residues. CDR3 sequence reads: CASSPRQGGGYTF. CDR3 DNA sequence: TGTGCCAGCAGCCCTAGACAGGGGGGTGGCTACACCTTC.

Many counts were recorded for this clonotype. This chain links TRBV20-1 with TRBJ2-7, with TRBD1 as a possible D gene (5 bases). The CDR3 has 14 amino acids. Per the germline V gene, CDR1 is DFQATT and CDR2 is SNEGSKA (reference sequence). With 4 bases removed from V and 0 bases from J, the gap between germline ends came to 13 bases. The CDR3 coding sequence is TGCAGTGCTACAAATGACAGAAACTCCTACGAGCAGTACTTC. Translated: CSATNDRNSYEQYF.

This clonotype was counted between two and nine times. The rearrangement joins TRBV7-8 to TRBJ2-5; no definite D call. Germline V lookup: CDR1 SGHVS, CDR2 FQNEAQ. The V end was cut by 1 base, the J end by 3 bases, with 9 bases between. CDR3 length equals 14 residues. CDR3 residues: CASSLGRREETQYF. CDR3 nucleotide sequence: TGTGCCAGCAGCTTAGGTCGGCGAGAAGAGACCCAGTACTTC. The variable domain in full, completed from reference TRBV7-8 and TRBJ2-5, reads GAGVSQSPRYKVAKRGQDVALRCDPISGHVSLFWYQQALGQGPEFLTYFQNEAQLDKSGLPSDRFFAERPEGSVSTLKIQRTQQEDSAVYLCASSLGRREETQYFGPGTRLLVL.